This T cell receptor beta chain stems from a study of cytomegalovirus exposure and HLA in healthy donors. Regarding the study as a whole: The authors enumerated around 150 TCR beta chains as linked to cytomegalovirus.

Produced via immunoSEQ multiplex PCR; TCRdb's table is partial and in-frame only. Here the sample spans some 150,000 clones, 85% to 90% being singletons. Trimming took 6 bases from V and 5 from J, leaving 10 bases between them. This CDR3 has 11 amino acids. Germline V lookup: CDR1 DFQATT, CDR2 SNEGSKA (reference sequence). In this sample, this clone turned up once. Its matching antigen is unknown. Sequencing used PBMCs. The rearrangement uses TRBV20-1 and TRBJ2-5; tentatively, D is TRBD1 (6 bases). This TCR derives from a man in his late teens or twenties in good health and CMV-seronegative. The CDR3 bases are TGCAGTGCCAACAGGGACGAGACCCAGTACTTC. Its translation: CSANRDETQYF.